The 5 T cell receptor beta chains below all came from one sample that was sequenced in a study of T cells in localized non-small cell lung cancer. Clones were sequenced by immunoSEQ multiplex PCR, and TCRdb holds only the in-frame ones, with some missing. The table records some 4,500 clones, around 28% of them present only once. Source: lung tumor tissue, taken before any cancer treatment. The origin of the receptors is a man aged 40-75 years with stage III squamous cell lung carcinoma.

The V call is TRBV4-1, the J call TRBJ1-1, with D possibly matching TRBD1 (5 bases). The CDR3 runs to 15 residues. CDR1 is MGHRA and CDR2 is YSYEKL in the germline V gene. V lost 0 bases and J 3 bases, leaving 11 bases between the germline ends. The CDR3 protein is CASSQEPGRDTEAFF. The CDR3 coding sequence is TGCGCCAGCAGCCAAGAACCGGGACGGGACACTGAAGCTTTCTTT.

This clone has a handful of counts. The V call is TRBV5-1, the J call TRBJ2-3; D gene ambiguous. V lost 4 bases, J lost 5 bases, and 17 bases lay in between. The CDR3 consists of 15 residues. Germline V gives CDR1 SGHRS, CDR2 YFSETQ. CDR3 in amino acids: CASSPPEVQGDTQYF. The CDR3, as DNA: TGCGCCAGCAGCCCCCCCGAGGTTCAAGGAGATACGCAGTATTTT.

The chain employs TRBV29-1 and TRBJ1-1, with D possibly matching TRBD1 (5 bases). The germline CDR1 and CDR2 sequences are SQVTM and ANQGSEA. There are 13 residues in the CDR3. Trimming shortened V by 1 base and J by 1 base, and 7 bases separated the two germline ends. The CDR3 region has the DNA TGCAGCGTTGAAGGTCAGGGGAACACTGAAGCTTTCTTT. This gives the protein CSVEGQGNTEAFF.

This clone was observed a few times. The chain has TRBV19 and TRBJ2-3; TRBD2 agrees at 10 bases. V was pared by 6 bases and J by 3 bases, with 6 bases of the junction left unmatched. CDR1 and CDR2 from the germline V gene are LNHDA and SQIVND (reference sequence). This CDR3 region has 15 residues. The CDR3 region has the DNA TGTGCCAGTAGGCTCCTTAGCGGGGGGACAGATACGCAGTATTTT. This gives the protein CASRLLSGGTDTQYF.

This clone was counted only a few times. The CDR3 spells CASSTGAVTYEQYF. The DNA of the CDR3 is TGTGCCAGCTCAACGGGGGCGGTGACCTACGAGCAGTACTTC. This chain joins TRBV18 and TRBJ2-7; D assignment may be TRBD1 or TRBD2 (6 bases each). Trimming took 5 bases from V and 2 from J, leaving 13 bases between them. This CDR3 is built from 14 residues. CDR1 KGHSH and CDR2 LQKENI come from the germline V gene.